This record concerns one TCR beta chain sequence. This entry comes from a study of OX40 agonist ivuxolimab in advanced cancers. Background on the study: It was ivuxolimab, an agonistic anti-OX40 (CD134) antibody, that patients were treated with. Allowance was made for prior anti-PD-1, anti-PD-L1 or anti-CTLA-4 therapy, and 40% to 45% had some.

This CDR3 spans 14 amino acids. Trimming pared 0 bases from V and 0 bases from J, leaving 6 bases between. In germline, CDR1 is SGHRS, CDR2 YFSETQ. Some clones are missing from TCRdb's copy, which holds only in-frame ones; the method was immunoSEQ multiplex PCR. Found here are approximately 22,000 clones, about 79% of them singletons; the top ten hold 25% to 30%. The rearrangement joins TRBV5-1 to TRBJ1-2; no firm D call. Here the sequenced sample was CD4+ or CD8+ T cells sorted from blood, taken in a trial of the OX40 agonist ivuxolimab. The sequence derives from an adult with an advanced solid tumor such as melanoma, head and neck, liver or kidney cancer. The CDR3 sequence: CASSLDGTNYGYTF. The DNA for the CDR3 is TGCGCCAGCAGCTTGGACGGTACTAACTATGGCTACACCTTC.